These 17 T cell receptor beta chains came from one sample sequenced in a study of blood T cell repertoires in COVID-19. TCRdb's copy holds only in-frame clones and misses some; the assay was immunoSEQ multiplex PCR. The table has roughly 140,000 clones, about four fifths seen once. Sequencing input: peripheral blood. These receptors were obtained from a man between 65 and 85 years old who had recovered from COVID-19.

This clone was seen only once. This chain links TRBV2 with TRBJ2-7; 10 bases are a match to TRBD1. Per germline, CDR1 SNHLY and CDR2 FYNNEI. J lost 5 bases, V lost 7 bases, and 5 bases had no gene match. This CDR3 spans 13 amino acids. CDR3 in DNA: TGTGCCAGCAAGGGACAGGGGTTTCACGAGCAGTACTTC. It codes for CASKGQGFHEQYF.

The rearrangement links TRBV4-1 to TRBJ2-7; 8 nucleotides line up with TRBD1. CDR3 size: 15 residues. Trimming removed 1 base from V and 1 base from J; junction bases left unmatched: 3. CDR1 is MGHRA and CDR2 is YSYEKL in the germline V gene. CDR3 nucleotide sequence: TGCGCCAGCAGCCAAGGGCAGGGGGCTTCCTACGAGCAGTACTTC. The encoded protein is CASSQGQGASYEQYF.

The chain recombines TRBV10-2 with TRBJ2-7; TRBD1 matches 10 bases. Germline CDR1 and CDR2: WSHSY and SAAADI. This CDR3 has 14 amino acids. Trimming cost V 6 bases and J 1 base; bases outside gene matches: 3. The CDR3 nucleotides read TGCGCCAGCAGCAGGGACAGGGGTTCCTACGAGCAGTACTTC. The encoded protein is CASSRDRGSYEQYF.

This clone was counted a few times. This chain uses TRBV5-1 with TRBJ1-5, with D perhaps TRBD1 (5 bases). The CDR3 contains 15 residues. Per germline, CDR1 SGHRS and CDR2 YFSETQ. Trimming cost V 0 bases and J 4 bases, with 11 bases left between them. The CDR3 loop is CASSLVGDPNQPQHF. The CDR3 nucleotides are TGCGCCAGCAGCTTGGTAGGGGATCCTAATCAGCCCCAGCATTTT.

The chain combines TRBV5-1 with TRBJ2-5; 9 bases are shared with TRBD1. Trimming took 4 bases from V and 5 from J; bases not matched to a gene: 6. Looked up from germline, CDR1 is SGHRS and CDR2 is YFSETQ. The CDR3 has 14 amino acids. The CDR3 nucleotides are TGCGCCAGCAGCCCGGACAGGGGTGACGAGACCCAGTACTTC. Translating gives CASSPDRGDETQYF.

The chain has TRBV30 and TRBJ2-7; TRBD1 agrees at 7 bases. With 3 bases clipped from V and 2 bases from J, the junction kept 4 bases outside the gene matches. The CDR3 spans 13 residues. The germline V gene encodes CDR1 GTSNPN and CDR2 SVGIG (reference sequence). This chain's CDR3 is CAWRQGSAYEQYF. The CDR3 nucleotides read TGTGCCTGGAGACAGGGGTCAGCCTACGAGCAGTACTTC.

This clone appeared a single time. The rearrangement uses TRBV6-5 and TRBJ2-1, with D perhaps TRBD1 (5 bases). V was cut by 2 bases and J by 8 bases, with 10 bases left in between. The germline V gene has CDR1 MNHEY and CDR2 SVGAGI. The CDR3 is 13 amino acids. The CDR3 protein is CASSYLGVDEQFF. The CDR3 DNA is TGTGCCAGCAGTTACCTAGGGGTTGATGAGCAGTTCTTC.

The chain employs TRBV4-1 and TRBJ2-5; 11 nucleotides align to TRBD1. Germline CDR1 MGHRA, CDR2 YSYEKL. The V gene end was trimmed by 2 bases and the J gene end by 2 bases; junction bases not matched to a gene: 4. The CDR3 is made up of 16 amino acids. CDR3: CASSQLGTGGQETQYF. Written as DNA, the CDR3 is TGCGCCAGCAGCCAACTCGGGACAGGGGGACAAGAGACCCAGTACTTC.

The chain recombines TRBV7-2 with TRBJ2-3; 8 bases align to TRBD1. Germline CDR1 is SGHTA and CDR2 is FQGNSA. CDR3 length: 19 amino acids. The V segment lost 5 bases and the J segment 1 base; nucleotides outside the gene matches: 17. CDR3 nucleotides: TGTGCCAGCAGCCGGGCCCGACAGGGGCTACTACCCCGCACAGATACGCAGTATTTT. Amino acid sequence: CASSRARQGLLPRTDTQYF.

CDR3 region: CASSLVGGNYGYTF. The CDR3 DNA reads TGCGCCAGCAGCTTGGTTGGGGGCAACTATGGCTACACCTTC. The rearrangement joins TRBV5-1 to TRBJ1-2; maybe TRBD1 (6 bases). Trimming stripped 0 bases from V and 2 bases from J, with 8 bases between. From germline, CDR1 is SGHRS and CDR2 YFSETQ. CDR3 size: 14 residues.

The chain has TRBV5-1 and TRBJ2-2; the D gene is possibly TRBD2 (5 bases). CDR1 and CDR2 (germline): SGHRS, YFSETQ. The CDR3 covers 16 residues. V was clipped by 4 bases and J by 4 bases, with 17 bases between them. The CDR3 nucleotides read TGCGCCAGCAGCCTCGGACTGCGCTCGGGCACCGGGGAGCTGTTTTTT. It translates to CASSLGLRSGTGELFF.

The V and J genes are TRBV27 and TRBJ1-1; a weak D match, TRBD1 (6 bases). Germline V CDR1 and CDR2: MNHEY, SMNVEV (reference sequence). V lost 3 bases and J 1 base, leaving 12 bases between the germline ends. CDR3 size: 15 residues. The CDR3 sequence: CASSFTGTTNTEAFF. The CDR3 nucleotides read TGTGCCAGCAGTTTTACCGGGACAACGAACACTGAAGCTTTCTTT.

For the CDR3, the DNA is TGTGCCAGCAGCGTAATACCTAGCGGGAGGACAAACGAGCAGTACTTC. Protein: CASSVIPSGRTNEQYF. The rearrangement joins TRBV9 to TRBJ2-7; 11 nucleotides line up with TRBD2. The V gene end was trimmed by 1 base and the J gene end by 5 bases; junction bases not matched to a gene: 8. The CDR3 extends over 16 amino acids. The germline gives CDR1 SGDLS, CDR2 YYNGEE.

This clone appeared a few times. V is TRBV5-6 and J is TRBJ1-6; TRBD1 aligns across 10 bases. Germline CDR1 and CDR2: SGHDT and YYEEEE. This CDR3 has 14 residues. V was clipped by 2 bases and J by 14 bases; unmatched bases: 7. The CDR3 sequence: CASSFGTGERALHF. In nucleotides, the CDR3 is TGTGCCAGCAGCTTTGGGACAGGGGAGAGAGCCCTCCACTTT.

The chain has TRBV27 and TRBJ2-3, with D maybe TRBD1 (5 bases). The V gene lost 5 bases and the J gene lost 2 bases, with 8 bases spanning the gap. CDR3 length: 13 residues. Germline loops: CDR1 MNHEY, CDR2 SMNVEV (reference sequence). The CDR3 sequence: CASSTDITDTQYF. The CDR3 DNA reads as TGTGCCAGCAGTACGGACATCACAGATACGCAGTATTTT.

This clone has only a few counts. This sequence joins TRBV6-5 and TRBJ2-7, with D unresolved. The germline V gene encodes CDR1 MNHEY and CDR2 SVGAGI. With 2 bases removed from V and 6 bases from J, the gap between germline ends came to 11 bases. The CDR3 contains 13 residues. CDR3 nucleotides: TGTGCCAGCAGTTACGGGCTGCTCGGCGAGCAGTACTTC. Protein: CASSYGLLGEQYF.

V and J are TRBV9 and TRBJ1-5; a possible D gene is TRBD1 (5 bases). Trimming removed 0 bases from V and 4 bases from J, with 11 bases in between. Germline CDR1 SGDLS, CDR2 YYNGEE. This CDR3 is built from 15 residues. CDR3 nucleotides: TGTGCCAGCAGCGTAGGACAGAACGTAAATCAGCCCCAGCATTTT. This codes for CASSVGQNVNQPQHF.